This TCR beta chain is from a study of metastatic and nonmetastatic thyroid tumors. Overall study context: Comparison of repertoires was carried out across blood and tumor or nodule tissue from malignant and benign thyroid patients.

None of the patients had undergone any treatment ahead of thyroid surgery. Trimming left V 6 bases short and J 9 bases short, with 14 bases between. Per the germline V gene, CDR1 is MNHNS and CDR2 is SASEGT. The CDR3 extends over 13 amino acids. Study conclusions and caveats: Relative to benign nodules, malignant thyroid tumors were reportedly characterized by significantly elevated TCR beta diversity in blood and tumor.

A note on this clone: Its specificity is unknown.

MiXCR reprocessed the PCR reads for TCRdb. The sample contains some 40,000 clones, 20% to 25% of which appear only once. The specimen was tumor tissue. The genes are TRBV6-1 and TRBJ2-2; D unresolved. This receptor was identified in a female donor with papillary thyroid cancer or a benign thyroid nodule (not recorded which). Some clones in this sample may be carry-over from other donors' samples. The CDR3 loop reads CASREPNIWELFF. The CDR3 coding sequence is TGTGCCAGCAGAGAACCGAACATCTGGGAGCTGTTTTTT.